The T cell receptor (beta chain) described here comes from a study of T cells in Graves' hyperthyroidism and ophthalmopathy. Study details: Once the initial diagnosis was made, peripheral blood was obtained before any treatment.

The CDR3 is 16 amino acids. CDR1 is DFQATT and CDR2 is SNEGSKA in the germline V gene (reference sequence). V was pared by 5 bases and J by 2 bases, with 11 bases of the junction left unmatched. Template material for amplifying TCR beta CDR3 regions consisted of RNA transcripts. Primed by the HTBI set, a first-round RT-PCR was run on the TCR CDR3. TCRdb recomputed calls from the multiplex PCR reads with MiXCR, one row per CDR3 protein. The table shows 500,000 to 800,000 distinct CDR3 sequences, with 13% to 15% occurring only once. Sequenced: blood. The receptor's source is a woman in her forties or fifties with Graves' ophthalmopathy. The V and J genes are TRBV20-1 and TRBJ2-7; 11 bases agree with TRBD2. Written as DNA, the CDR3 is TGCAGTGCTTCGAGAGCGAGACTAGCGGGAACCTACGAGCAGTACTTC. Translating gives CSASRARLAGTYEQYF.